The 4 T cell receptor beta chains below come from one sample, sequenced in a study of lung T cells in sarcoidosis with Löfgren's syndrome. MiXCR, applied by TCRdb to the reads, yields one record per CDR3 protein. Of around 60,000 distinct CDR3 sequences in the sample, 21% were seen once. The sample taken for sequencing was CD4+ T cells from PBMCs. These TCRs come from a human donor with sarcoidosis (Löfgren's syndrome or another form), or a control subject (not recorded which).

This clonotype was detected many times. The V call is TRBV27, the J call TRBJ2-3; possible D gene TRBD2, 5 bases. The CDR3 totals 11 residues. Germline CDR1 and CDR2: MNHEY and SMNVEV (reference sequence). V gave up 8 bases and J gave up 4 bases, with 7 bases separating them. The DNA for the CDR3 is TGTGCCAGCCATAGCGCAGATACGCAGTATTTT. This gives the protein CASHSADTQYF.

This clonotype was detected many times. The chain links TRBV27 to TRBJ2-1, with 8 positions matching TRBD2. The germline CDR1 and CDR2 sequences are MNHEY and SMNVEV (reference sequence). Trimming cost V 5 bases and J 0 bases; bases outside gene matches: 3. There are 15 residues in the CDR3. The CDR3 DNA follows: TGTGCCAGCAGTGTACTAGCGGTCTCCTACAATGAGCAGTTCTTC. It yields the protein CASSVLAVSYNEQFF.

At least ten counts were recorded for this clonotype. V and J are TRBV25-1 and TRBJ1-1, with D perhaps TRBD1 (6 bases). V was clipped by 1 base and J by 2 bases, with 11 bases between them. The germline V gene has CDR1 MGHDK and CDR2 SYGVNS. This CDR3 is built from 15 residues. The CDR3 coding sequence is TGTGCCAGCAGTGAATCTGGGGGCCCCAACACTGAAGCTTTCTTT. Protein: CASSESGGPNTEAFF.

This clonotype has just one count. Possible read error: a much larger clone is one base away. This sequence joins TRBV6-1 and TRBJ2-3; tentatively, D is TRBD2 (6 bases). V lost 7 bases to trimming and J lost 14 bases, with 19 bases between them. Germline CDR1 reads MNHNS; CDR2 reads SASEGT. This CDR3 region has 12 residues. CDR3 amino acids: CASIGQGGMRYF. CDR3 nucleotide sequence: TGTGCCAGCATCGGCCAGGGAGGTATGCGGTATTTT.